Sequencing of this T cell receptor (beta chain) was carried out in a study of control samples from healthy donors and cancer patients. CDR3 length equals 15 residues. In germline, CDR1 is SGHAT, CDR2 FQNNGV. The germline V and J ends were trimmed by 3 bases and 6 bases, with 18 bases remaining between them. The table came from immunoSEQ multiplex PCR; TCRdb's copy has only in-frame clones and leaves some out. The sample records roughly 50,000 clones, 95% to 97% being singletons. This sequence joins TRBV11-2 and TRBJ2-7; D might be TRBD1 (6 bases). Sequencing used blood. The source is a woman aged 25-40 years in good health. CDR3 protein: CASSFGTLFKSEQYF. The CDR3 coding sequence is TGTGCCAGCAGCTTCGGGACACTGTTTAAGTCCGAGCAGTACTTC. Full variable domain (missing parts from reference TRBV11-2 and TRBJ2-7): EAGVAQSPRYKIIEKRQSVAFWCNPISGHATLYWYQQILGQGPKLLIQFQNNGVVDDSQLPKDRFSAERLKGVDSTLKIQPAKLEDSAVYLCASSFGTLFKSEQYFGPGTRLTVT.